These 27 T cell receptor beta chains came from one sample sequenced in a study of blood T cell repertoires in COVID-19 (dated by TCRdb to the early 2020s). The library relied on the immunoSEQ multiplex PCR assay. TCRdb holds this immuneACCESS table with in-frame rearrangements only. Some clones are missing; in checked studies, unresolved V genes explain under half, and the rest has no known cause. The sample data list approximately 280,000 clones, and around 85% of these were observed just once. The biggest ten clones account for 11% of the sample. Input material: peripheral blood. The receptors here all came from a woman aged 70-85 years with acute or convalescent COVID-19.

V is TRBV5-1 and J is TRBJ2-3, with D unclear. The CDR3 consists of 12 residues. V shed 7 bases and J shed 2 bases, with 8 bases lying between them. Germline V gene lookup returns CDR1 SGHRS and CDR2 YFSETQ. CDR3 nucleotides: TGCGCCAGCCGAGCCTTCACAGATACGCAGTATTTT. Its translation is CASRAFTDTQYF.

The chain employs TRBV5-1 and TRBJ2-7; D is unclear. CDR1 is SGHRS, CDR2 YFSETQ, per germline. V was cut by 0 bases and J by 1 base, with 8 bases left in between. The CDR3 is made up of 14 amino acids. Here the CDR3 reads CASSLALPSYEQYF. The CDR3 DNA is TGCGCCAGCAGCTTGGCACTGCCGTCCTACGAGCAGTACTTC.

This chain joins TRBV27 and TRBJ2-7; 11 bases are a match to TRBD2. The CDR3 loop spans 15 amino acids. With V trimmed by 6 bases and J by 3 bases, 7 bases remained unmatched. Looked up from germline, CDR1 is MNHEY and CDR2 is SMNVEV (reference sequence). The CDR3 is CASRFSSGGIYEQYF. The CDR3, as DNA: TGTGCCAGCAGGTTTTCTAGCGGGGGGATCTACGAGCAGTACTTC.

Remarks on this clone: Other DNA sequences in the same sample also yield this CDR3. The rearrangement uses TRBV2 and TRBJ1-5; TRBD1 agrees at 8 bases. The CDR3 is 14 residues long. The germline CDR1 and CDR2 sequences are SNHLY and FYNNEI. V dropped 4 bases and J dropped 4; count of bases not matched to a gene: 3. The CDR3 bases are TGTGCCAGCAGTGTCGACAGGGGAAATCAGCCCCAGCATTTT. It encodes CASSVDRGNQPQHF. Drawing the rest from reference TRBV2 and TRBJ1-5, the complete variable domain is EPEVTQTPSHQVTQMGQEVILRCVPISNHLYFYWYRQILGQKVEFLVSFYNNEISEKSEIFDDQFSVERPDGSNFTLKIRSTKLEDSAMYFCASSVDRGNQPQHFGDGTRLSIL.

CDR3 amino acids: CASSFRLAGGTNTGELFF. The DNA for the CDR3 is TGTGCCAGCAGCTTTAGACTGGCGGGGGGGACGAACACCGGGGAGCTGTTTTTT. The rearrangement links TRBV7-2 to TRBJ2-2, with TRBD2 identical over 9 bases. Trimming took 3 bases from V and 0 from J; bases not matched to a gene: 8. Germline CDR1 is SGHTA and CDR2 is FQGNSA. The CDR3 loop spans 18 amino acids.

This clone was observed a few times. The J gene is TRBJ1-5, the V gene TRBV19, with D possibly matching TRBD1 (6 bases). The germline V and J ends were trimmed by 3 bases and 7 bases, with 13 bases remaining between them. The V gene's germline CDR1 is LNHDA and CDR2 SQIVND (reference sequence). There are 14 residues in the CDR3. CDR3 nucleotide sequence: TGTGCCAGTAGTATCAACAGGGATGGACAGCCCCAGCATTTT. This codes for CASSINRDGQPQHF. Complete variable domain (other parts from reference TRBV19 and TRBJ1-5): DGGITQSPKYLFRKEGQNVTLSCEQNLNHDAMYWYRQDPGQGLRLIYYSQIVNDFQKGDIAEGYSVSREKKESFPLTVTSAQKNPTAFYLCASSINRDGQPQHFGDGTRLSIL.

This chain uses TRBV6-6 with TRBJ2-7, with D possibly being TRBD2 (6 bases). Looked up from germline, CDR1 is MNHNY and CDR2 is SVGAGI (reference sequence). V lost 6 bases, J lost 2 bases, and 11 bases lay in between. This CDR3 comprises 13 residues. The CDR3 sequence is CASSSGRPYEQYF. CDR3 bases: TGTGCCAGCAGCTCAGGGAGGCCCTACGAGCAGTACTTC.

V and J are TRBV5-1 and TRBJ1-2; 8 nucleotides line up with TRBD1. Per germline, CDR1 SGHRS and CDR2 YFSETQ. The CDR3 has 14 amino acids. Trimming removed 2 bases from V and 4 bases from J; junction bases left unmatched: 4. The CDR3 here is CASSLQGDFYGYTF. CDR3 in DNA: TGCGCCAGCAGCTTACAGGGGGATTTCTATGGCTACACCTTC.

V usage is TRBV27 and J usage is TRBJ1-2; D not resolved. The germline V gene encodes CDR1 MNHEY and CDR2 SMNVEV (reference sequence). Trimming left V 6 bases short and J 4 bases short, with 21 bases between. The CDR3 contains 16 residues. The chain's CDR3 is CASSRLNPSSGYGYTF. The CDR3 bases are TGTGCCAGCAGCCGCCTTAATCCCAGCTCGGGCTATGGCTACACCTTC.

J is TRBJ2-1 and V is TRBV20-1, with unresolved D. The V gene's germline CDR1 is DFQATT and CDR2 SNEGSKA (reference sequence). Trimming pared 3 bases from V and 8 bases from J, leaving 8 bases between. The CDR3 loop spans 11 amino acids. The CDR3 bases are TGCAGTGCTAGTAGTACGGATGAGCAGTTCTTC. Translating gives CSASSTDEQFF.

This clone has just one count. This chain joins TRBV13 and TRBJ1-2, with 9 bases matching TRBD1. This CDR3 is built from 17 residues. The ends lost 5 bases at V and 2 bases at J; junction bases unmatched: 12. Germline-derived CDR1 and CDR2 are PRHDT and FYEKMQ (reference sequence). CDR3 in DNA: TGTGCCAGCAGCAAAACAGGGGGCGCGATGGCCAACTATGGCTACACCTTC. Translating gives CASSKTGGAMANYGYTF.

This chain connects TRBV5-6 to TRBJ1-2, with 7 positions matching TRBD1. The J segment lost 7 bases and the V segment lost 4 bases, leaving 10 bases of the junction unmatched. This CDR3 has 14 amino acids. Germline lookup yields CDR1 SGHDT and CDR2 YYEEEE. The CDR3 spells CASSPPARGTGYTF. CDR3 nucleotide sequence: TGTGCCAGCAGCCCCCCAGCCAGGGGGACTGGCTACACCTTC.

The sample holds many counts of this clone. The V and J genes are TRBV11-3 and TRBJ2-7; 12 nucleotides match TRBD1. The CDR3 runs 13 residues. The ends lost 8 bases at V and 5 bases at J; junction bases unmatched: 4. CDR1 and CDR2 from the germline V gene are SGHNT and YENEEA. CDR3 coding DNA: TGTGCCAGCTCCGGGACAGGGGGCGACGAGCAGTACTTC. The encoded protein is CASSGTGGDEQYF.

This chain links TRBV6-1 with TRBJ2-3; D is possibly TRBD2 (5 bases). The CDR3 consists of 17 residues. V was cut by 3 bases and J by 2 bases, with 18 bases left in between. CDR1 is MNHNS and CDR2 is SASEGT in the germline V gene. DNA for the CDR3: TGTGCCAGCAGTGAGCGAGCCGTAACGGGATACACAGATACGCAGTATTTT. Its protein product is CASSERAVTGYTDTQYF.

CDR3 amino acids: CASSEDRGGNEQFF. CDR3 bases: TGTGCCAGCAGTGAAGACAGGGGTGGCAATGAGCAGTTCTTC. The chain recombines TRBV2 with TRBJ2-1; 7 bases match TRBD1. J lost 6 bases, V lost 1 base, and 3 bases had no gene match. CDR1 and CDR2 (germline): SNHLY, FYNNEI. The CDR3 is 14 residues long.

The J gene is TRBJ1-1, the V gene TRBV7-3; D remains ambiguous. Trimming cost V 3 bases and J 3 bases, with 8 bases left between them. Germline V gene lookup returns CDR1 SGHTA and CDR2 FQGTGA. This CDR3 region has 13 residues. Written as DNA, the CDR3 is TGTGCCAGCAGCTTTTGGCGGGACACTGAAGCTTTCTTT. Residues: CASSFWRDTEAFF.

The chain carries TRBV10-1 and TRBJ1-1; unclear D gene. Germline values: CDR1 WNHNN, CDR2 SYGVQD (reference sequence). V was trimmed by 3 bases and J by 1 base, leaving 9 bases between them. This CDR3 comprises 14 residues. CDR3 sequence reads: CASSDGVTNTEAFF. The CDR3 DNA follows: TGCGCCAGCAGTGACGGGGTAACGAACACTGAAGCTTTCTTT.

The chain combines TRBV19 with TRBJ2-2, with D possibly being TRBD2 (7 bases). V dropped 5 bases and J dropped 5 bases, with 15 bases sitting between them. CDR1 is LNHDA and CDR2 is SQIVND in the germline V gene (reference sequence). The CDR3 covers 15 residues. The CDR3 sequence is CASSLSGGRTGELFF. CDR3 sequence (DNA): TGTGCCAGTAGTTTATCCGGGGGGCGGACCGGGGAGCTGTTTTTT.

This chain's CDR3 is CASSPGQSGNTIYF. The CDR3 DNA reads TGCGCCAGCAGCCCGGGACAGTCTGGAAACACCATATATTTT. This chain uses TRBV5-1 with TRBJ1-3, with TRBD1 matching 7 bases. This CDR3 comprises 14 residues. CDR1 is SGHRS, CDR2 YFSETQ, per germline. V was pared by 4 bases and J by 1 base, with 2 bases of the junction left unmatched.

As DNA, the CDR3 is TGTGCCAGCGCAGGGGGCGTATATGGCTACACCTTC. Its translation: CASAGGVYGYTF. The chain links TRBV3-1 (or the pseudogene TRBV3-2) to TRBJ1-2; 8 bases map to TRBD1. Germline CDR1 reads LGHDT; CDR2 reads YNNKEL (reference sequence). J gave up 5 bases and V 8 bases, and 4 bases lay outside the gene matches. This CDR3 has 12 residues.

V usage is TRBV2 and J usage is TRBJ1-6; unclear D gene. Per the germline V gene, CDR1 is SNHLY and CDR2 is FYNNEI. This CDR3 spans 12 amino acids. Trimming cost V 6 bases and J 7 bases, with 7 bases left between them. Here the CDR3 reads CASRAVNSPLHF. The DNA of the CDR3 is TGTGCCAGCAGGGCAGTCAATTCACCCCTCCACTTT.

The J gene is TRBJ1-5, the V gene TRBV6-5; the D is unclear. CDR1 MNHEY and CDR2 SVGAGI come from the germline V gene. CDR3 length equals 14 residues. V shed 6 bases and J shed 2 bases, with 11 bases lying between them. The CDR3: CASSAIRGNQPQHF. DNA of the CDR3: TGTGCCAGCAGCGCAATTAGAGGCAATCAGCCCCAGCATTTT.

This clone has a single count. This sequence joins TRBV6-5 and TRBJ1-1; tentative D call: TRBD1 (5 bases). The V end was cut by 6 bases, the J end by 1 base, with 12 bases between. The CDR3 covers 14 residues. Germline lookup yields CDR1 MNHEY and CDR2 SVGAGI. The CDR3: CASSLGQSNTEAFF. The CDR3 region has the DNA TGTGCCAGCAGCCTCGGACAATCGAACACTGAAGCTTTCTTT.

This clone was seen more than once but under ten times. V and J are TRBV7-9 and TRBJ1-2, with 8 bases identical to TRBD1. The germline CDR1 and CDR2 sequences are SEHNR and FQNEAQ (reference sequence). This CDR3 contains 15 residues. V was pared by 5 bases and J by 4 bases, with 9 bases of the junction left unmatched. CDR3 loop: CASSQRTGTGYGYTF. The CDR3 DNA reads TGTGCCAGCAGCCAACGAACCGGGACAGGCTATGGCTACACCTTC.

This sequence joins TRBV3-1 (or the pseudogene TRBV3-2) and TRBJ2-7; D is possibly TRBD1 (6 bases). Deletions cut 1 base from V and 0 bases from J, with 13 bases between. Germline CDR1 reads LGHDT; CDR2 reads YNNKEL (reference sequence). CDR3 size: 16 residues. CDR3 nucleotide sequence: TGTGCCAGCAGCCAAGGAGGGGGTGAGAGCTCCTACGAGCAGTACTTC. As protein: CASSQGGGESSYEQYF.

V and J are TRBV5-1 and TRBJ2-7; D ambiguous. The CDR3 runs 13 residues. The germline V gene has CDR1 SGHRS and CDR2 YFSETQ. With 4 bases removed from V and 7 bases from J, the gap between germline ends came to 15 bases. CDR3 protein: CASSTWAQEEQYF. Written as DNA, the CDR3 is TGCGCCAGCAGCACCTGGGCCCAGGAAGAGCAGTACTTC. Variable domain in full (rest from reference TRBV5-1 and TRBJ2-7): KAGVTQTPRYLIKTRGQQVTLSCSPISGHRSVSWYQQTPGQGLQFLFEYFSETQRNKGNFPGRFSGRQFSNSRSEMNVSTLELGDSALYLCASSTWAQEEQYFGPGTRLTVT.

This chain uses TRBV12-3 or TRBV12-4 with TRBJ2-7; D is perhaps TRBD1 (5 bases). CDR3 length: 13 residues. Trimming stripped 5 bases from V and 3 bases from J, with 11 bases between. The CDR3 DNA reads TGTGCCAGCAGTGACAGTACTCACTACGAGCAGTACTTC. Amino acids: CASSDSTHYEQYF.